The 23 T cell receptor beta chains below all came from one sample that was sequenced in a study of low-dose radiotherapy and immunotherapy resistance in tumors (dated by TCRdb to the early 2020s). For sequencing, an Illumina HiSeq 2500 was employed. First-strand cDNA was synthesized using Superscript III and a set of TRAV- and TRBV-specific primers, so that both TCRalpha and TCRbeta chains were covered. TCRs were amplified with Phusion for around 21 PCR cycles, with a constant-region primer paired with the adapter attached to the V primers. TCRdb took the public reads, trimmed them with fastp at Q25, ran MiXCR for clone calling and kept in-frame beta chains. Duplicate CDR3 protein sequences are folded into a single record with the most common DNA and genes. Within this sample are 35,000 to 45,000 distinct CDR3 sequences, with 31% of them counted one time only. The ten largest clones capture 3.5% to 4.5% of the sample.

In light of the paper, this sample's time point label describes: before trial treatment. The sample consisted of PBMCs, taken before treatment. All receptors come from a male donor with gallbladder cancer.

This clonotype was seen repeatedly, ten times or more. The rearrangement joins TRBV6-2 or TRBV6-3 to TRBJ2-3; a weak D match, TRBD2 (5 bases). The ends were cut back, 5 bases at V and 0 bases at J, with 21 bases in the middle. CDR3 length: 18 amino acids. The germline V gene has CDR1 MNHEY and CDR2 SVGEGT. CDR3 sequence: CASSEYGRDFTSTDTQYF. In DNA form, the CDR3 reads TGTGCCAGCAGTGAGTACGGACGGGATTTTACTAGCACAGATACGCAGTATTTT.

This clonotype showed up many times. The rearrangement links TRBV19 to TRBJ1-2; the D is unclear. CDR3 length: 15 amino acids. CDR1 and CDR2 (germline): LNHDA, SQIVND (reference sequence). The V end was cut by 6 bases, the J end by 3 bases, with 17 bases between. The CDR3 here is CASSGLAADYYGYTF. CDR3 DNA: TGTGCCAGTAGCGGGCTGGCGGCAGACTACTATGGCTACACCTTC.

There are many counts of this clonotype. J is TRBJ2-2 and V is TRBV4-1; 7 positions agree with TRBD1. The CDR3 totals 16 residues. Germline-derived CDR1 and CDR2 are MGHRA and YSYEKL. J lost 3 bases, V lost 4 bases, and 8 bases had no gene match. In nucleotides, the CDR3 is TGCGCCAGCAGCCTAGTCAGGGGGAAGGACACCGGGGAGCTGTTTTTT. The encoded protein is CASSLVRGKDTGELFF.

The V call is TRBV19, the J call TRBJ1-6, with a tentative D call TRBD1 (5 bases). V was shortened by 3 bases and J by 7 bases, with 19 bases between the two germline ends. The CDR3 spans 17 residues. CDR1 and CDR2 from the germline V gene are LNHDA and SQIVND (reference sequence). The CDR3 nucleotides are TGTGCCAGTAGTATTCTCGGGGCTAGTGGGAGAAATTCACCCCTCCACTTT. This codes for CASSILGASGRNSPLHF.

This clonotype was counted at least ten times. This chain links TRBV19 with TRBJ2-2, with 9 positions matching TRBD1. CDR1 and CDR2 (germline): LNHDA, SQIVND (reference sequence). The CDR3 spans 15 residues. Trimming took 1 base from V and 4 from J; bases not matched to a gene: 1. In DNA, the CDR3 is TGTGCCAGTAGTATAGGGACAGGGGTCACCGGGGAGCTGTTTTTT. This sequence encodes CASSIGTGVTGELFF. Supplemented by reference TRBV19 and TRBJ2-2, the full variable domain reads DGGITQSPKYLFRKEGQNVTLSCEQNLNHDAMYWYRQDPGQGLRLIYYSQIVNDFQKGDIAEGYSVSREKKESFPLTVTSAQKNPTAFYLCASSIGTGVTGELFFGEGSRLTVL.

The rearrangement links TRBV5-1 to TRBJ2-7; possible D gene TRBD1, 7 bases. V was cut by 4 bases and J by 3 bases, with 20 bases left in between. This CDR3 contains 16 residues. From germline, CDR1 is SGHRS and CDR2 YFSETQ. CDR3 sequence (DNA): TGCGCCAGCAGCCCGACAGGGAGGAGTTCAAGCTACGAGCAGTACTTC. This encodes CASSPTGRSSSYEQYF.

This clonotype was detected many times. J is TRBJ2-2 and V is TRBV7-2; D ambiguous. The CDR3 loop spans 14 amino acids. The germline V and J ends were trimmed by 0 bases and 5 bases, with 7 bases remaining between them. Germline lookup yields CDR1 SGHTA and CDR2 FQGNSA. The CDR3 loop reads CASSLAAVTGELFF. CDR3 bases: TGTGCCAGCAGCTTAGCGGCGGTGACCGGGGAGCTGTTTTTT.

This clonotype was observed many times. The chain is built from TRBV5-4 and TRBJ2-7; 13 positions match TRBD2. V shed 0 bases, J shed 3 bases, and the junction held 3 bases outside the gene matches. This CDR3 is 16 amino acids long. Looked up from germline, CDR1 is SGHNT and CDR2 is YYREEE (reference sequence). The chain's CDR3 is CASSLGWTSGSYEQYF. The CDR3 DNA reads as TGTGCCAGCAGCTTGGGTTGGACTAGCGGGAGCTACGAGCAGTACTTC.

This chain joins TRBV10-3 and TRBJ1-6; D call uncertain. The V gene lost 2 bases and the J gene lost 0 bases, with 8 bases spanning the gap. The length of the CDR3 is 16 residues. CDR1 is ENHRY, CDR2 SYGVKD, per germline. This CDR3 is CAISEEESSYNSPLHF. The CDR3, as DNA: TGTGCCATCAGTGAGGAGGAAAGCTCCTATAATTCACCCCTCCACTTT.

Many counts were recorded for this clonotype. The chain carries TRBV20-1 and TRBJ2-4, with 7 bases that match TRBD2. This CDR3 spans 15 amino acids. The germline CDR1 and CDR2 sequences are DFQATT and SNEGSKA (reference sequence). V lost 2 bases, J lost 0 bases, and 4 bases stayed unmatched. The CDR3 sequence: CSARWTSLAKNIQYF. CDR3 nucleotides: TGCAGTGCTAGATGGACTAGTTTAGCCAAAAACATTCAGTACTTC.

This clonotype was seen many times. The gene calls are TRBV23-1 and TRBJ2-5, with TRBD1 matching over 7 bases. TRBV23-1 is an ORF; its function is uncertain. The CDR3 is 15 residues long. V shed 3 bases and J 1 base; nucleotides not matched to a gene: 5. In DNA, the CDR3 is TGCGCCAGCAGTCAGCCGACAGGGTGCCAAGAGACCCAGTACTTC. Encoded protein: CASSQPTGCQETQYF.

This clonotype was counted ten times or more. The chain's CDR3 is CASSLSRTGELFF. CDR3 bases: TGTGCCAGCAGCTTAAGCAGGACCGGGGAGCTGTTTTTT. This chain links TRBV7-9 with TRBJ2-2; D is unresolved. Germline V lookup: CDR1 SEHNR, CDR2 FQNEAQ (reference sequence). Trimming cost V 2 bases and J 5 bases, with 6 bases left between them. The CDR3 loop spans 13 amino acids.

This clonotype has only one observation. It is likely a read error: a sequence one base away is far more abundant. The V and J genes are TRBV11-2 and TRBJ1-2; TRBD1 might be the D (6 bases). The length of the CDR3 is 13 residues. Germline lookup yields CDR1 SGHAT and CDR2 FQNNGV. The V end lost 11 bases, the J end lost 7 bases, and 20 bases lay between the germline ends. This chain's CDR3 is CAGKQGPEFGYTF. DNA of the CDR3: TGTGCCGGAAAACAGGGACCTGAGTTTGGCTACACCTTC.

Worth noting for this clonotype: The DNA is omitted, as the CDR3 cannot be located on it reliably, and the CDR3 follows TCRdb's listing. This chain links TRBV5-8 with TRBJ2-2. CDR1 SGHTS and CDR2 YDEGEE come from the germline V gene. The CDR3 totals 15 residues, both ends included. Here the CDR3 reads CASSLISLTPGSCFF.

This clonotype came up many times. This chain links TRBV27 with TRBJ2-7; the D gene is possibly TRBD1 (5 bases). The CDR3 covers 14 residues. The germline gives CDR1 MNHEY, CDR2 SMNVEV (reference sequence). V was clipped by 5 bases and J by 6 bases, with 17 bases between them. The CDR3 spells CASSPRYFQGEQYF. CDR3 nucleotides: TGTGCCAGCAGTCCCCGATATTTTCAGGGCGAGCAGTACTTC.

This clonotype was counted ten times or more. This chain joins TRBV7-9 and TRBJ1-1, with D unclear. The CDR3 has 14 residues. Germline V CDR1 and CDR2: SEHNR, FQNEAQ (reference sequence). Trimming stripped 1 base from V and 2 bases from J, with 8 bases between. CDR3 region: CASSLGASNTEAFF. CDR3 sequence (DNA): TGTGCCAGCAGCTTAGGAGCTTCTAACACTGAAGCTTTCTTT.

This chain connects TRBV6-1 to TRBJ2-6, with unresolved D. V lost 11 bases and J lost 0, with 8 bases in between. CDR1 and CDR2 (germline): MNHNS, SASEGT. The CDR3 length is 13 residues. The CDR3 DNA follows: TGTGCCGCCCGCGGCTCTGGGGCCAACGTCCTGACTTTC. Protein product: CAARGSGANVLTF.

This clonotype was detected ten times or more. The CDR3 coding sequence is TGTGCCAGCAGCGCAGGACAGGGGAACTATGGCTACACCTTC. Protein sequence: CASSAGQGNYGYTF. The rearrangement joins TRBV7-9 to TRBJ1-2; 9 bases line up with TRBD1. The trim removed 5 bases at V and 2 bases at J, leaving 3 bases unmatched. Germline CDR1 and CDR2: SEHNR and FQNEAQ (reference sequence). The CDR3 is 14 residues long.

The V call is TRBV29-1, the J call TRBJ2-3, with D maybe TRBD2 (5 bases). The CDR3 has 16 residues. CDR1 is SQVTM and CDR2 is ANQGSEA in the germline V gene. V was trimmed by 4 bases and J by 0 bases, leaving 17 bases between them. The CDR3 DNA reads TGCAGCGTTGTCCCATCTAGCCATGCTAGCACAGATACGCAGTATTTT. It encodes CSVVPSSHASTDTQYF.

This clonotype showed up many times. The chain uses TRBV28 and TRBJ2-2; 15 bases map to TRBD2. Germline V gene lookup returns CDR1 MDHEN and CDR2 SYDVKM. Trimming removed 2 bases from V and 6 bases from J; junction bases left unmatched: 4. The CDR3 sequence is 17 residues long. The CDR3 is CASSLPGLAGGPGELFF. CDR3 coding DNA: TGTGCCAGCAGTTTACCCGGACTAGCGGGAGGGCCCGGGGAGCTGTTTTTT.

The table lists this clonotype with a count of one. Its ends do not fully match the called genes, so a read error is possible. The J gene is TRBJ1-2, the V gene TRBV12-3 or TRBV12-4; 7 nucleotides agree with TRBD1. This CDR3 is built from 16 residues. The CDR3 nucleotides read TGTGCCAGCAGTCCCCGGGACAGTGGGAATAACTATGCCTACACCTTC. Amino acids: CASSPRDSGNNYAYTF.

Comments on this clonotype: This sequence is one base from a far larger clone and is likely a read error. The chain carries TRBV5-4 and TRBJ2-5, with 7 bases lining up with TRBD2. V dropped 2 bases and J dropped 11; count of bases not matched to a gene: 15. The CDR3 has 15 residues. Per the germline V gene, CDR1 is SGHNT and CDR2 is YYREEE (reference sequence). This chain's CDR3 is CASSFLGLQRDEQYF. As DNA, the CDR3 is TGTGCCAGCAGCTTTCTGGGACTACAGAGGGATGAGCAGTACTTC.

This clonotype came up many times. This chain joins TRBV7-2 and TRBJ1-4, with TRBD1 identical over 8 bases. This CDR3 has 16 amino acids. The V and J ends lost 5 bases and 2 bases, in that order; junction bases with no gene match: 7. The V gene's germline CDR1 is SGHTA and CDR2 FQGNSA. CDR3 in DNA: TGTGCCAGCAGCCGGACAGGGTTTACGACTAATGAAAAACTGTTTTTT. Protein: CASSRTGFTTNEKLFF.